This is a list of T cell receptor beta chains from one sample in a study of cytomegalovirus exposure and HLA in healthy donors. Produced via immunoSEQ multiplex PCR; TCRdb's table is partial and in-frame only. Among about 160,000 clones, around four fifths were seen once, and the ten largest hold around 1.3%. The specimen sequenced was PBMCs. The receptors derive from a woman aged 45 to 65 in good health and CMV-seronegative. The conserved cysteine and the conserved F or W are not part of the CDR3 here. Fields, in order: V gene, clone size, J gene, CDR3 protein. Clone size, where shown, is once, few, many, or a class for clones that have expanded.

v_gene: TRBV4-3
abundance: -
j_gene: TRBJ2-1
CDR3aa: ASSQDAGIGEQF

v_gene: TRBV9
abundance: few
j_gene: TRBJ2-7
CDR3aa: ASSAAPGTGVYEQY

v_gene: TRBV7-2
abundance: -
j_gene: TRBJ2-7
CDR3aa: ASSFRGYEQY

v_gene: TRBV7-8
abundance: -
j_gene: TRBJ2-2
CDR3aa: ASSSPGQGPTGELF

v_gene: TRBV6-4
abundance: -
j_gene: TRBJ1-6
CDR3aa: ASSDSGGNNSPLH

v_gene: TRBV9
abundance: -
j_gene: TRBJ1-5
CDR3aa: ASSGDMKYQPQH

v_gene: TRBV19
abundance: -
j_gene: TRBJ1-5
CDR3aa: ASSDRQGRNQPQH

v_gene: TRBV7-3
abundance: -
j_gene: TRBJ2-7
CDR3aa: ASSYLEGYEQY

v_gene: TRBV28
abundance: -
j_gene: TRBJ1-3
CDR3aa: ASSPGNRGNTIY

v_gene: TRBV5-1
abundance: -
j_gene: TRBJ2-1
CDR3aa: ASSLVGVGLYNEQF

v_gene: TRBV5-4
abundance: -
j_gene: TRBJ1-1
CDR3aa: ASSWGGVLAEAF

v_gene: TRBV11-2
abundance: -
j_gene: TRBJ1-1
CDR3aa: ASTRDIQNTEAF

v_gene: TRBV2
abundance: -
j_gene: TRBJ2-5
CDR3aa: ASLRTSGETQY

v_gene: TRBV6-5
abundance: -
j_gene: TRBJ2-7
CDR3aa: ASTRGTSGYEQY

v_gene: TRBV6-5
abundance: -
j_gene: TRBJ1-6
CDR3aa: ASSYVGDNSPLH

v_gene: TRBV5-1
abundance: -
j_gene: TRBJ2-1
CDR3aa: ASSFIRQGVNEQF

v_gene: TRBV4-3
abundance: few
j_gene: TRBJ2-1
CDR3aa: ASSQDWRLANEQF

v_gene: TRBV11-3
abundance: -
j_gene: TRBJ2-7
CDR3aa: ASSATGLGEQY

v_gene: TRBV28
abundance: -
j_gene: TRBJ2-2
CDR3aa: ASRSPGDPNTGELF

v_gene: TRBV11-3
abundance: -
j_gene: TRBJ2-5
CDR3aa: ASSRESAGEETQY

v_gene: TRBV7-9
abundance: once
j_gene: TRBJ2-2
CDR3aa: ASSQGQGETGELF

v_gene: TRBV7-2
abundance: once
j_gene: TRBJ1-1
CDR3aa: ASSFGTANTEAF

v_gene: TRBV6-1
abundance: -
j_gene: TRBJ1-2
CDR3aa: ASSELAGDRFGYT

v_gene: TRBV11-2
abundance: -
j_gene: TRBJ2-2
CDR3aa: ASRTPGLGANTGELF

v_gene: TRBV28
abundance: -
j_gene: TRBJ1-4
CDR3aa: ASGRLNLNEKLF

v_gene: TRBV5-1
abundance: -
j_gene: TRBJ2-7
CDR3aa: ASRQAGAYEQY

v_gene: TRBV5-1
abundance: few
j_gene: TRBJ2-3
CDR3aa: ASSLDILLAGNTDTQY

v_gene: TRBV5-6
abundance: -
j_gene: TRBJ1-2
CDR3aa: ASSLVTGVGYT

v_gene: TRBV6-5
abundance: -
j_gene: TRBJ2-3
CDR3aa: AIRTSTSKEEY

v_gene: TRBV2
abundance: -
j_gene: TRBJ2-3
CDR3aa: ASSEDRTGYRTDTQY

v_gene: TRBV5-1
abundance: -
j_gene: TRBJ2-1
CDR3aa: ASSLNGGGTYNEQF

v_gene: TRBV7-9
abundance: few
j_gene: TRBJ2-1
CDR3aa: ASSALVVSYNEQF

v_gene: TRBV7-8
abundance: -
j_gene: TRBJ1-1
CDR3aa: ASSLTGRGTEAF

v_gene: TRBV9
abundance: -
j_gene: TRBJ1-2
CDR3aa: ASSLRQGGNYGYT

v_gene: TRBV6-5
abundance: -
j_gene: TRBJ2-1
CDR3aa: ASSRPAANNEQF

v_gene: TRBV27
abundance: -
j_gene: TRBJ1-2
CDR3aa: ASSLWEPSPHGYT

v_gene: TRBV4-1
abundance: -
j_gene: TRBJ2-3
CDR3aa: ASSQETAVSTDTQY

v_gene: TRBV27
abundance: -
j_gene: TRBJ1-5
CDR3aa: ASADRGGVQPQH

v_gene: TRBV4-3
abundance: -
j_gene: TRBJ2-2
CDR3aa: ASSHSWAQTGELF

v_gene: TRBV7-9
abundance: few
j_gene: TRBJ2-7
CDR3aa: ASSADRRYEQY

v_gene: TRBV7-2
abundance: -
j_gene: TRBJ1-1
CDR3aa: ASSSPDRDKAF

v_gene: TRBV5-5
abundance: -
j_gene: TRBJ1-2
CDR3aa: ASSLMTGNYGYT

v_gene: TRBV19
abundance: -
j_gene: TRBJ2-7
CDR3aa: ASSKTSGIGFEQY

v_gene: TRBV28
abundance: -
j_gene: TRBJ1-5
CDR3aa: ASRPGPREPQH

v_gene: TRBV7-2
abundance: -
j_gene: TRBJ1-2
CDR3aa: ASSLDWRSTDYGYT

v_gene: TRBV27
abundance: -
j_gene: TRBJ2-1
CDR3aa: ASSLFSAGRGNEQF

v_gene: TRBV28
abundance: -
j_gene: TRBJ1-1
CDR3aa: ASSRQGGDTEAF

v_gene: TRBV4-1
abundance: -
j_gene: TRBJ1-3
CDR3aa: ASSQGPTAGNTIY

v_gene: TRBV4-1
abundance: -
j_gene: TRBJ1-5
CDR3aa: ASSHAGRANQPQH